This TCR beta chain stems from a study of response to subunit inactivated influenza vaccine. TCRdb independently ran MiXCR on the RT-PCR reads; one entry per CDR3 protein. The sample comprises approximately 730,000 distinct CDR3 sequences, 11% to 15% of which are singletons, and 6.5% to 8.5% rests with the top ten. The CDR3 totals 13 residues. V trimming: 7 bases; J trimming: 5 bases; junction bases outside the gene matches: 10. Germline CDR1 reads SQVTM; CDR2 reads ANQGSEA. The sequence was obtained from a man between 50 and 59 years old who received an inactivated influenza vaccine. The chain links TRBV29-1 to TRBJ2-7; 8 nucleotides line up with TRBD2. The sequencing used PBMCs from blood, collected roughly 2 weeks before vaccination. The CDR3 is CSACDGGGNEQYF. CDR3 bases: TGCAGCGCCTGTGACGGGGGGGGCAACGAGCAGTACTTC.